The 4 T cell receptor beta chains presented below share a single source sample, sequenced in a study of shared clonotypes between healthy human individuals. The method was immunoSEQ multiplex PCR; TCRdb's version includes in-frame clones alone and lacks a portion of them. There are more than 2,000,000 clones in the sample; around nine tenths occur only once, and 0.11% to 0.15% lies in the top ten. The material sequenced was naive CD4+ T cells sorted from blood. Subset defined: CD45RA+ positively selected. These TCRs come from a man younger than 35 in good health.

The chain combines TRBV5-3 with TRBJ2-7, with D perhaps matching TRBD2 (6 bases). TRBV5-3 is marked as an open reading frame, function uncertain. This CDR3 is 11 amino acids long. The V end lost 5 bases, the J end lost 7 bases, and 10 bases lay between the germline ends. The CDR3 spells CARRTGGEQYF. The CDR3 DNA sequence: TGTGCCAGAAGAACCGGGGGTGAGCAGTACTTC.

On this clone: The same CDR3 also results from other DNA sequences found in this sample. The genes are TRBV6-5 and TRBJ2-7; 10 nucleotides align to TRBD1. This CDR3 comprises 15 residues. J lost 4 bases, V lost 0 bases, and 3 bases had no gene match. Germline V gene sequence: CDR1 MNHEY, CDR2 SVGAGI. The CDR3 coding sequence is TGTGCCAGCAGTTACTCGGACAGGGGGGCGTACGAGCAGTACTTC. Amino acids: CASSYSDRGAYEQYF.

The genes are TRBV6-1 and TRBJ2-3, with D possibly being TRBD1 (6 bases). V was shortened by 8 bases and J by 3 bases, with 18 bases between the two germline ends. CDR1 is MNHNS, CDR2 SASEGT, per germline. This CDR3 has 15 amino acids. CDR3 DNA sequence: TGTGCCAGCCCCTCTTCAGGGGTGAGAACAGATACGCAGTATTTT. This gives the protein CASPSSGVRTDTQYF.

The chain carries TRBV5-1 and TRBJ2-2; 8 bases agree with TRBD1. The germline V gene encodes CDR1 SGHRS and CDR2 YFSETQ. J gave up 4 bases and V 6 bases, and 5 bases lay outside the gene matches. The CDR3 has 14 amino acids. The CDR3 loop reads CASNGQGFTGELFF. The DNA for the CDR3 is TGCGCCAGCAATGGACAGGGTTTCACCGGGGAGCTGTTTTTT.